This T cell receptor beta chain was recovered during a study of T cells in Graves' hyperthyroidism and ophthalmopathy. Findings of the study overall: The model forecast ophthalmopathy, anticipating it by a median around 6.5 months before onset. Blood shared most expanded thyroid clonotypes above 0.001.

CDR1 is SGHAT, CDR2 FQDESV, per germline (reference sequence). The CDR3 contains 15 residues. Recently diagnosed hyperthyroidism of less than 2 months' duration affected patients aged 18 to 65. About this clonotype itself: Its antigen is unidentified.

The investigators amplified TCR beta CDR3 regions from RNA transcripts. In the first-round RT-PCR of the TCR CDR3, the HTBI primer set was used. TCRdb itself ran the multiplex PCR reads through MiXCR, one entry per CDR3 protein. The data contain under 650,000 distinct CDR3 sequences, around 15% of them singletons. Sequenced input: blood. The chain is built from TRBV11-1 and TRBJ2-7; D unresolved. The receptor's source is a woman aged 25 to 39 with Graves' hyperthyroidism. The CDR3 here is CDNSSLALLGYEQYF. For the CDR3, the DNA is TGTGACAACAGCTCCCTCGCCCTGCTAGGCTACGAGCAGTACTTC. Combining the CDR3 with reference TRBV11-1 and TRBJ2-7 gives the whole variable domain EAEVAQSPRYKITEKSQAVAFWCDPISGHATLYWYRQILGQGPELLVQFQDESVVDDSQLPKDRFSAERLKGVDSTLKIQPAELGDSAMYLCDNSSLALLGYEQYFGPGTRLTVT.